Below, 12 T cell receptor beta chains from the same sample are listed, as sequenced in a study. Adaptor-ligated barcode primers were used to amplify TRBV12-4/TRBJ1-2 clonotypes. A single record per CDR3 protein comes from TCRdb applying MiXCR to the multiplex PCR reads. The sample has around 800 distinct CDR3 sequences, roughly 13% seen once. Source material: naive CD4+ T cells sorted from blood. The subset here: naive CD4+ T cells, CD4+CD45RA+CD25-. The receptors here all came from a female donor with breast cancer.

This clonotype qualifies as medium-sized. CDR3: CASSPSGAGSYGYTF. CDR3 in DNA: TGTGCCAGCAGCCCCTCTGGGGCCGGGTCCTATGGCTACACCTTC. This chain links TRBV12-3 or TRBV12-4 with TRBJ1-2, with D possibly TRBD1 on 5 matching bases. Trimming left V 6 bases short and J 4 bases short, with 18 bases between. CDR3 size: 15 residues.

The CDR3 DNA reads as TGTGCCAGCAGTCCGAAGGGGATCCTTCGGGACTATGGCTACACCTTC. Translating gives CASSPKGILRDYGYTF. V is TRBV12-3 or TRBV12-4 and J is TRBJ1-2; perhaps TRBD1 as D (5 bases). V lost 5 bases, J lost 3 bases, and 19 bases lay in between. The CDR3 has 16 amino acids.

In this sample, this clonotype is medium-sized (0.01 to 0.1%). V and J are TRBV12-3 or TRBV12-4 and TRBJ1-2; D remains unclear. The V end lost 3 bases, the J end lost 3 bases, and 8 bases lay between the germline ends. CDR3 length: 13 residues. The CDR3 sequence: CASSLSQDYGYTF. CDR3 coding DNA: TGTGCCAGCAGTTTGAGTCAGGACTATGGCTACACCTTC.

This clonotype is medium-sized. The chain carries TRBV12-3 or TRBV12-4 and TRBJ1-2; a weak D match, TRBD1 (6 bases). Trimming shortened V by 6 bases and J by 3 bases, and 14 bases separated the two germline ends. This CDR3 has 14 residues. The chain's CDR3 is CASRQQGFDYGYTF. The CDR3 DNA is TGTGCCAGCAGACAACAGGGTTTTGACTATGGCTACACCTTC.

This clonotype counts as large. The chain recombines TRBV12-3 or TRBV12-4 with TRBJ1-2, with 10 bases fitting TRBD1. The CDR3 contains 15 residues. With V trimmed by 7 bases and J by 6 bases, 11 bases remained unmatched. The CDR3, as DNA: TGTGCCAGCATTCGCCGGGGACAGGGGAATAATGGCTACACCTTC. Amino acid sequence: CASIRRGQGNNGYTF.

This clonotype was picked up many times. The V call is TRBV12-3 or TRBV12-4, the J call TRBJ1-2, with D hard to call. The CDR3 sequence is 14 residues long. The V gene lost 3 bases and the J gene lost 4 bases, with 12 bases spanning the gap. CDR3 residues: CASSLRGRSYGYTF. DNA for the CDR3: TGTGCCAGCAGTTTGAGAGGCAGGAGCTATGGCTACACCTTC.

By share, this clonotype counts as medium-sized (0.01 to 0.1%). CDR3 nucleotides: TGTGCCAGCAGTTCTACCCGGCGGACTTATGGCTACACCTTC. Amino acid sequence: CASSSTRRTYGYTF. The V call is TRBV12-3 or TRBV12-4, the J call TRBJ1-2; D is undetermined. V was shortened by 4 bases and J by 5 bases, with 14 bases between the two germline ends. The CDR3 totals 14 residues.

This clonotype was seen only a few times. The chain recombines TRBV12-3 or TRBV12-4 with TRBJ1-2; a weak D match, TRBD1 (6 bases). Trimming cost V 7 bases and J 7 bases, with 19 bases left between them. This CDR3 has 14 amino acids. CDR3 in DNA: TGTGCCAGCAAGGGAACAGGGAGCGCAGGTGGCTACACCTTC. It translates to CASKGTGSAGGYTF.

This clonotype is labeled medium-sized. The CDR3 nucleotides are TGTGCCAGCAGCCTAGAGGAGGGTGACGGCTATGGCTACACCTTC. This encodes CASSLEEGDGYGYTF. The chain has TRBV12-3 or TRBV12-4 and TRBJ1-2, with D unresolved. Trimming cost V 6 bases and J 4 bases, with 18 bases left between them. This CDR3 region has 15 residues.

This clonotype is medium-sized (0.01 to 0.1%) in the sample. The chain is built from TRBV12-3 or TRBV12-4 and TRBJ1-2; D not resolved. The V end was cut by 3 bases, the J end by 0 bases, with 2 bases between. The CDR3 is 12 residues long. In nucleotides, the CDR3 is TGTGCCAGCAGTTTGGCTAACTATGGCTACACCTTC. Translated, it gives CASSLANYGYTF.

The chain recombines TRBV12-3 or TRBV12-4 with TRBJ1-2; D not resolved. CDR3 length equals 16 residues. V shed 2 bases and J shed 3 bases, with 16 bases lying between them. The CDR3 loop reads CASSLHPPVADYGYTF. The CDR3 DNA reads TGTGCCAGCAGTTTACACCCTCCAGTAGCCGACTATGGCTACACCTTC.

The J gene is TRBJ1-2, the V gene TRBV12-3 or TRBV12-4, with a weak D call TRBD1 (5 bases). This CDR3 spans 16 amino acids. V gave up 5 bases and J gave up 0 bases, with 16 bases separating them. The CDR3 nucleotides are TGTGCCAGCAGTCATACCGGGACCGGAGCTAACTATGGCTACACCTTC. Translation: CASSHTGTGANYGYTF.